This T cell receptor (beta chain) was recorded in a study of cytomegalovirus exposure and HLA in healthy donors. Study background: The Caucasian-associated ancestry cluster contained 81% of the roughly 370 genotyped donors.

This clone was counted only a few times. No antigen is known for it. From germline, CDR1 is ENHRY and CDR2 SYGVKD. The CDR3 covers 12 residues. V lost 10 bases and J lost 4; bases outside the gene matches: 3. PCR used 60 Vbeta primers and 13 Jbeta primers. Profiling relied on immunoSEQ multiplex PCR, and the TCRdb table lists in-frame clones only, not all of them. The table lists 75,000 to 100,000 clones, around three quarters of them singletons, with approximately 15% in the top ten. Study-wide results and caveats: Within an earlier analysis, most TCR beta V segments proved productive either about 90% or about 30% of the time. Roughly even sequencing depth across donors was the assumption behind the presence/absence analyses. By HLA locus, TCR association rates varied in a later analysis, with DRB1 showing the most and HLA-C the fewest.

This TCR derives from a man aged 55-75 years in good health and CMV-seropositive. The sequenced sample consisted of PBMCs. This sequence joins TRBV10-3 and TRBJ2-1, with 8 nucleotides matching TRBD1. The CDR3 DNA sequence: TGTGCCACCCGGACAGGGTACAATGAGCAGTTCTTC. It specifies CATRTGYNEQFF.